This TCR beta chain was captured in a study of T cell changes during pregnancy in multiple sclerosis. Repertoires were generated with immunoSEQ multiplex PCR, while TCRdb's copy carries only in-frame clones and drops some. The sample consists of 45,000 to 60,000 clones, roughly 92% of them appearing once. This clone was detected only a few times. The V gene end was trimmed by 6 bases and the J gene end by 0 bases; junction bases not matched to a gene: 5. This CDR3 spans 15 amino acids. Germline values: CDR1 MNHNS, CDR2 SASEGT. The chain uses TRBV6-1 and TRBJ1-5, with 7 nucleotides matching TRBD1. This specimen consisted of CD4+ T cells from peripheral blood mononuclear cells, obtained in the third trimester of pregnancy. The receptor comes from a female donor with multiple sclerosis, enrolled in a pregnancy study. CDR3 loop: CASRLGTVSNQPQHF. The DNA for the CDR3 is TGTGCCAGCAGGCTGGGGACAGTTAGCAATCAGCCCCAGCATTTT.